These 14 T cell receptor beta chains came from one sample sequenced in a study of T cells in Graves' hyperthyroidism and ophthalmopathy. TCR beta CDR3 regions were amplified from RNA. In the first-round RT-PCR of the TCR CDR3, the HTBI primer set was used. In TCRdb, the multiplex PCR reads were re-called with MiXCR into one record per CDR3 protein. Found here are about 200,000 distinct CDR3 sequences, about 15% of them singletons; the top ten hold about 50%. Sequencing was done on a sample of blood. The origin of the receptors is a woman between 45 and 65 years old with Graves' hyperthyroidism.

This clonotype was seen a few times. The chain uses TRBV11-2 and TRBJ2-1; 12 bases align to TRBD2. V was pared by 7 bases and J by 0 bases, with 10 bases of the junction left unmatched. From germline, CDR1 is SGHAT and CDR2 FQNNGV. This CDR3 comprises 18 residues. This CDR3 is CASTPGLAGGSSYNEQFF. CDR3 nucleotide sequence: TGTGCCAGCACCCCGGGACTAGCGGGTGGAAGCTCCTACAATGAGCAGTTCTTC.

As regards this clonotype: Being one base from a much bigger clone, this may be a read error. The chain employs TRBV3-1 and TRBJ1-1, with 7 bases aligning to TRBD1. CDR1 LGHDT and CDR2 YNNKEL come from the germline V gene (reference sequence). The CDR3 runs 17 residues. V was clipped by 3 bases and J by 5 bases; unmatched bases: 15. This CDR3 reads CASSHRTGGVGQTEAFF. The CDR3 DNA reads as TGTGCCAGCAGCCATCGGACAGGAGGAGTGGGGCAAACTGAAGCTTTCTTT.

This clonotype was detected ten times or more. V usage is TRBV30 and J usage is TRBJ2-7, with D hard to call. Trimming cost V 2 bases and J 0 bases, with 20 bases left between them. Germline CDR1 is GTSNPN and CDR2 is SVGIG (reference sequence). This CDR3 is 17 amino acids long. The CDR3 loop is CAWSPLRSGSGSYEQYF. As DNA, the CDR3 is TGTGCCTGGAGTCCTCTGCGTTCGGGTTCCGGCTCCTACGAGCAGTACTTC.

Concerning this clonotype itself: The junction departs from the called germline gene at one end, perhaps through a read error. This chain connects TRBV20-1 to TRBJ2-1; 13 positions match TRBD2. CDR1 is DFQATT, CDR2 SNEGSKA, per germline (reference sequence). The CDR3 spans 15 residues. The CDR3 spells CGANKLGLAGIEQFF. CDR3 DNA: TGCGGTGCAAACAAACTGGGACTAGCGGGAATTGAGCAGTTCTTC.

This clonotype was detected only a few times. The chain joins TRBV2 to TRBJ2-1; D is perhaps TRBD1 or TRBD2 (6 bases each). Germline CDR1 and CDR2: SNHLY and FYNNEI. V was pared by 6 bases and J by 6 bases, with 15 bases between. The CDR3 sequence is 14 residues long. CDR3 nucleotides: TGTGCCAGCAGCCCGGGGGCCGGTATCAATGAGCAGTTCTTC. Residues: CASSPGAGINEQFF.

V is TRBV19 and J is TRBJ2-1, with D perhaps TRBD2 (6 bases). Germline-derived CDR1 and CDR2 are LNHDA and SQIVND (reference sequence). V was trimmed by 5 bases and J by 4 bases, leaving 21 bases between them. The CDR3 runs 17 residues. The CDR3 protein is CASSPRKTGVGYNEQFF. As DNA, the CDR3 is TGTGCCAGTAGTCCTCGTAAGACGGGAGTAGGATACAATGAGCAGTTCTTC.

Many counts were recorded for this clonotype. The chain couples TRBV14 to TRBJ2-1; D ambiguous. Germline V gene sequence: CDR1 SGHDN, CDR2 FVKESK. V shed 3 bases and J shed 9 bases, with 9 bases lying between them. The CDR3 totals 12 residues. Here the CDR3 reads CASSQTGTEQFF. CDR3 DNA: TGTGCCAGCAGCCAGACCGGTACTGAGCAGTTCTTC. Complete variable domain (other parts from reference TRBV14 and TRBJ2-1): EAGVTQFPSHSVIEKGQTVTLRCDPISGHDNLYWYRRVMGKEIKFLLHFVKESKQDESGMPNNRFLAERTGGTYSTLKVQPAELEDSGVYFCASSQTGTEQFFGPGTRLTVL.

As regards this clonotype: A single base separates this from a much larger clone, so it may be a read error. The chain employs TRBV20-1 and TRBJ2-7, with 7 bases aligning to TRBD1. There are 12 residues in the CDR3. Germline V gene sequence: CDR1 DFQATT, CDR2 SNEGSKA (reference sequence). The CDR3, as DNA: TGCAGTCCGGGACAGTCATACTACAAGCAGTACTTC. This translates into CSPGQSYYKQYF.

The chain employs TRBV29-1 and TRBJ1-3; D ambiguous. Germline lookup yields CDR1 SQVTM and CDR2 ANQGSEA. CDR3 length: 11 amino acids. The V end was cut by 5 bases, the J end by 4 bases, with 6 bases between. CDR3 DNA: TGCAGCGTTTTTAGGGGAAACACCATATATTTT. Translating it yields CSVFRGNTIYF.

The sample holds many counts of this clonotype. The gene calls are TRBV12-3 or TRBV12-4 and TRBJ2-7, with D perhaps matching TRBD1 (5 bases). This CDR3 region has 13 residues. Trimming cost V 3 bases and J 2 bases, with 8 bases left between them. The chain's CDR3 is CASSLQGTYEQYF. CDR3 coding DNA: TGTGCCAGCAGTTTGCAGGGAACCTACGAGCAGTACTTC.

This clonotype was seen at least ten times. This chain uses TRBV6-1 with TRBJ1-2, with D uncertain. Trimming took off 5 bases at V and 4 bases at J, with 14 bases between the two ends. CDR1 and CDR2 (germline): MNHNS, SASEGT. The CDR3 totals 14 residues. The CDR3 loop is CASSTGPGGYGYTF. In nucleotides, the CDR3 is TGTGCCAGCAGTACCGGACCGGGTGGCTATGGCTACACCTTC.

The sample holds many counts of this clonotype. The V and J genes are TRBV12-3 or TRBV12-4 and TRBJ2-7; possible D gene TRBD2, 5 bases. Trimming left V 3 bases short and J 6 bases short, with 12 bases between. The CDR3 contains 13 residues. The CDR3 sequence: CASSFAQRSEQYF. As DNA, the CDR3 is TGTGCCAGCAGTTTTGCGCAGCGGTCCGAGCAGTACTTC.

This clonotype was seen repeatedly, ten times or more. The chain joins TRBV20-1 to TRBJ2-5; 8 nucleotides line up with TRBD2. The germline gives CDR1 DFQATT, CDR2 SNEGSKA (reference sequence). V lost 3 bases and J lost 5; bases outside the gene matches: 8. This CDR3 is built from 14 residues. In DNA, the CDR3 is TGCAGTGCTAGGTTAGGCGGGAGGCCGGAGACCCAGTACTTC. It translates to CSARLGGRPETQYF.

The gene calls are TRBV25-1 and TRBJ2-7, with D hard to call. Germline V gene lookup returns CDR1 MGHDK and CDR2 SYGVNS. The CDR3 totals 12 residues. V lost 4 bases, J lost 4 bases, and 8 bases lay in between. CDR3 sequence (DNA): TGTGCCAGCAGTGGCACAGTTTACGAGCAGTACTTC. It codes for CASSGTVYEQYF.